This T cell receptor (beta chain) was sequenced in a study of OX40 agonist ivuxolimab in advanced cancers. This clone was picked up one time. Libraries were prepared by immunoSEQ multiplex PCR; TCRdb keeps only in-frame clonotypes and omits some of them. The sample includes 90,000 to 120,000 clones, more than 85% seen only once; the top ten take about 1.2%. The sequencing here drew on CD4+ or CD8+ T cells sorted from blood, taken in a trial of the OX40 agonist ivuxolimab. This clonotype was sampled from an adult with an advanced solid tumor such as melanoma, head and neck, liver or kidney cancer.

The CDR3 here is CASSKAGQGDNEQFF. The CDR3 region has the DNA TGTGCCAGCAGCAAAGCGGGACAGGGGGACAATGAGCAGTTCTTC. The chain recombines TRBV28 with TRBJ2-1; TRBD1 matches at 11 bases. CDR3 size: 15 residues. V shed 6 bases, J shed 5 bases, and the junction held 6 bases outside the gene matches. Germline V CDR1 and CDR2: MDHEN, SYDVKM.